The subject of this entry is one T cell receptor (beta chain). The data derive from a study of blood T cell repertoires in COVID-19. Across the study: Acute and convalescent COVID-19 specimens originated in the United States, Italy and Spain. PBMCs, B-cell-depleted T cells, or T cells were the source of the cDNA or gDNA that made up the material.

V was clipped by 2 bases and J by 8 bases, with 9 bases between them. Per the germline V gene, CDR1 is MNHEY and CDR2 is SVGAGI. The CDR3 is 13 amino acids. Original data processing: Amplification of reference gene primers provided the estimated nucleated cell counts. The method was immunoSEQ multiplex PCR; TCRdb's version includes in-frame clones alone and lacks a portion of them. Clonal size and the V and J genes are those of that table, whereas D and trimming came from the DNA. The sample yields about 89,000 clones, 80% seen once. The source is a woman at least 80 years old with acute or convalescent COVID-19. Source material: peripheral blood. The J gene is TRBJ1-4, the V gene TRBV6-5, with D uncertain. The CDR3 region is CASSYNAREKLFF. The CDR3 DNA reads TGTGCCAGCAGTTACAATGCGAGGGAAAAACTGTTTTTT.